These T cell receptor beta chains were read from a single sample in a study of blood T cell repertoires in COVID-19. The assay was immunoSEQ multiplex PCR, and TCRdb's table has in-frame clones only and misses some. The table shows 300,000 to 400,000 clones, with 88% occurring only once. The sample was PBMCs or T cells enriched from blood (not recorded which). These receptors were taken from a man younger than 40 who had recovered from COVID-19. Each CDR3 is given with its conserved first and last residue. D genes are given only for firm matches. For some rows the clone size is stated as once, few or many, or as a class when expanded; others skip it.

TRBV24-1	-	TRBD2	TRBJ2-5	CATSDLTGGGETQYF	TGTGCCACCAGTGATTTGACGGGAGGAGGGGAGACCCAGTACTTC
TRBV23-1	-	-	TRBJ2-7	CASSQHREYEQYF	TGCGCCAGCAGTCAGCACAGGGAGTACGAGCAGTACTTC
TRBV4-2	-	-	TRBJ1-2	CASSQDQGMNYGYTF	TGTGCCAGCAGCCAAGACCAGGGAATGAACTATGGCTACACCTTC
TRBV19	once	-	TRBJ2-7	CASGHDYEQYF	TGTGCCAGCGGACATGACTACGAGCAGTACTTC
TRBV6-1	-	-	TRBJ1-3	CASSEAAFSGNTIYF	TGTGCCAGCAGTGAAGCAGCGTTTTCTGGAAACACCATATATTTT
TRBV5-6	-	-	TRBJ2-7	CASSLYRDTFYEQYF	TGTGCCAGCAGCTTGTACCGGGACACCTTCTACGAGCAGTACTTC
TRBV7-3	-	TRBD1	TRBJ2-5	CASSYTGGWETQYF	TGTGCCAGCAGCTATACAGGGGGCTGGGAGACCCAGTACTTC
TRBV12-3/TRBV12-4	-	TRBD1	TRBJ1-2	CASSLQGAPGYTF	TGTGCCAGCAGTTTACAGGGGGCGCCAGGCTACACCTTC
TRBV11-3	few	-	TRBJ2-2	CASSLDGNTGELFF	TGTGCCAGCAGCTTAGACGGGAACACCGGGGAGCTGTTTTTT
TRBV10-3	many	-	TRBJ1-2	CAIWTGRDYGYTF	TGTGCCATCTGGACCGGCAGGGACTATGGCTACACCTTC
TRBV5-1	-	TRBD2	TRBJ2-7	CASSPEVGGLAGSEQYF	TGCGCCAGCAGCCCCGAAGTGGGGGGGCTAGCGGGGTCCGAGCAGTACTTC
TRBV11-3	-	-	TRBJ1-6	CASSQIRDSPLHF	TGTGCCAGCAGCCAGATCAGGGATTCACCCCTCCACTTT
TRBV5-1	-	TRBD1	TRBJ2-7	CASSLSNTGGSYEQYF	TGCGCCAGCAGCCTTAGTAATACAGGGGGCTCCTACGAGCAGTACTTC
TRBV15	few	TRBD1	TRBJ2-7	CATSIGTGISYEQYF	TGTGCCACCAGCATCGGGACAGGGATCTCCTACGAGCAGTACTTC
TRBV11-3	-	TRBD2	TRBJ2-3	CASSLTSGGISTDTQYF	TGTGCCAGCAGCTTAACTAGCGGGGGGATCAGCACAGATACGCAGTATTTT
TRBV3-1/TRBV3-2	-	-	TRBJ2-1	CASSQRGGNEQFF	TGTGCCAGCAGCCAAAGAGGCGGTAATGAGCAGTTCTTC
TRBV11-2	once	TRBD2	TRBJ2-3	CASSTRLAGGPAGPDTQYF	TGTGCCAGCAGCACCCGACTAGCGGGGGGACCCGCGGGCCCAGATACGCAGTATTTT
TRBV6-5	-	TRBD1	TRBJ2-7	CASIIQGADPYEQYF	TGTGCCAGCATCATACAGGGGGCGGACCCCTACGAGCAGTACTTC
TRBV5-1	-	TRBD1	TRBJ1-2	CASSLSRGPKTYGYTF	TGCGCCAGCAGCTTGTCTAGGGGGCCGAAAACTTATGGCTACACCTTC